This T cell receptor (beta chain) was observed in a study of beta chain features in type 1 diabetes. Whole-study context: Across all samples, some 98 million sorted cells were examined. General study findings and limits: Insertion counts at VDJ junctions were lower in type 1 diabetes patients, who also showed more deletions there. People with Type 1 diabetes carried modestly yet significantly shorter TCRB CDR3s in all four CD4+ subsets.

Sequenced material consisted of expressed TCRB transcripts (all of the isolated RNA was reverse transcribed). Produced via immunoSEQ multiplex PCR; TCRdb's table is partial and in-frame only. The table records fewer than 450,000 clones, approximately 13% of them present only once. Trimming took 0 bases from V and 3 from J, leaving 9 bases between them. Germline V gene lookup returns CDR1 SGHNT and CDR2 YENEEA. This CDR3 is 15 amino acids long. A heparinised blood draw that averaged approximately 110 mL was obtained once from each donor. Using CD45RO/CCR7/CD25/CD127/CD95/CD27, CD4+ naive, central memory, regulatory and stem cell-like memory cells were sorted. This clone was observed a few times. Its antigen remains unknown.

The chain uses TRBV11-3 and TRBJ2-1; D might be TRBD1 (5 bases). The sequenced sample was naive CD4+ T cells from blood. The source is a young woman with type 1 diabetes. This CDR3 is CASSLEQGGYNEQFF. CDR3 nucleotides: TGTGCCAGCAGCTTAGAGCAGGGTGGCTACAATGAGCAGTTCTTC.